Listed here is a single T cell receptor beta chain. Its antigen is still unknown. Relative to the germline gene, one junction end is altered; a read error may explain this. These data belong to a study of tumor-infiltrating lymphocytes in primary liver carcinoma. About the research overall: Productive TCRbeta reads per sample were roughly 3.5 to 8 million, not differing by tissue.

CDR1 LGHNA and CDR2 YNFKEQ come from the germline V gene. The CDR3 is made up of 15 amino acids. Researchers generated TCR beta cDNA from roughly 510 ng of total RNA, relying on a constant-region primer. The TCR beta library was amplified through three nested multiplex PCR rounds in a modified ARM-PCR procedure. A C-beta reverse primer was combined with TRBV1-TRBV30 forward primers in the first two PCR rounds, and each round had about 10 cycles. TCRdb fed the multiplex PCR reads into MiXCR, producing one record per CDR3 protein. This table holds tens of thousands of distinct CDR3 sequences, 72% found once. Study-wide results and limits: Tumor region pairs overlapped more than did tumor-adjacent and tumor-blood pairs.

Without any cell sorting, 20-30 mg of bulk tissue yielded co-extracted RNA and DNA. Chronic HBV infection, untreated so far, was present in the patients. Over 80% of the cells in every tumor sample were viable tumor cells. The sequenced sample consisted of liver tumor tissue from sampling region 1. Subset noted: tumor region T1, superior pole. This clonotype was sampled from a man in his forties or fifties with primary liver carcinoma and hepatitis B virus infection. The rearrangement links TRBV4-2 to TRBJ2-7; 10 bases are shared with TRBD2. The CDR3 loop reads CVSSQTAGGTYEKYF. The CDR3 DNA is TGTGTCAGCAGCCAAACAGCGGGAGGGACCTACGAGAAGTACTTC.